This T cell receptor (beta chain) originates from a study of a mutant IDH1 vaccine in newly diagnosed glioma. Time point: week 23, last vaccination. Doses consisted of 300 ug of mutant IDH1 20-mer peptide each, paired with topical imiquimod. This clone showed up just a few times. Antigen specificity is unknown. Profiled with immunoSEQ multiplex PCR; TCRdb holds only in-frame clones, not every one. The sample records more than 55,000 clones, around 80% being singletons. Study-wide results and limits: Pseudoprogression seemed unlinked to shifts in top peripheral T cell clonotypes.

The junction had 11 bases not matched to a gene; V was cut back by 6 bases and J by 5 bases. This CDR3 is 15 amino acids long. The V gene's germline CDR1 is SEHNR and CDR2 FQNEAQ (reference sequence). This clonotype originated in a woman between 40 and 50 years old with glioma. Some clones in this sample may be carry-over from other donors' samples. The chain carries TRBV7-9 and TRBJ2-7; TRBD1 aligns across 9 bases. The input for sequencing was PBMCs, taken from a glioma patient whose treatment included an IDH1 peptide vaccine. The CDR3 DNA is TGTGCCAGCAGACCCCCCGGGGACAGGGCCCACGAGCAGTACTTC. As protein: CASRPPGDRAHEQYF.